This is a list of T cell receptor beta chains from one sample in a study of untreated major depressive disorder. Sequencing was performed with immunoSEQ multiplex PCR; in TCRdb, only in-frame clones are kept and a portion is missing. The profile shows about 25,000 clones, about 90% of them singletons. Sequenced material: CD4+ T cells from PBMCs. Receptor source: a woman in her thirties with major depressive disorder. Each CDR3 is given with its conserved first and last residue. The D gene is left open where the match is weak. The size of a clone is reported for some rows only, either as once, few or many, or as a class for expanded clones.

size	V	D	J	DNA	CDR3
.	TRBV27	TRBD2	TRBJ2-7	TGTGCCAGCAGTTTGGGGACTACGGGGCCCTACGAGCAGTACTTC	CASSLGTTGPYEQYF
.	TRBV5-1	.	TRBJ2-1	TGCGCCAGCAGCCACATCGATGAGCAGTTCTTC	CASSHIDEQFF
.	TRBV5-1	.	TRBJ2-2	TGCGCCAGCAGGCCACTAGTTTCGAACACCGGGGAGCTGTTTTTT	CASRPLVSNTGELFF
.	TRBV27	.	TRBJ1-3	TGTGCCAGCAGTTTATCGGGGGGGGGATCTATCTCTGGAAACACCATATATTTT	CASSLSGGGSISGNTIYF
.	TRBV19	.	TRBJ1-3	TGTGCCAGTAGTATTTCGGGGACTGGAAACACCATATATTTT	CASSISGTGNTIYF
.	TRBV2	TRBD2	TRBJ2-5	TGTGCCACCACGGGACTAGCGGGGAAAGAGACCCAGTACTTC	CATTGLAGKETQYF
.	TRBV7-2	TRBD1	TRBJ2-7	TGTGCCAGCAGCTTGGGGCTACCCGGACAGGGGGGCTACGAGCAGTACTTC	CASSLGLPGQGGYEQYF
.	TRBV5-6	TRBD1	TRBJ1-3	TGTGCCAGCAGCTTACTACAGGGGTCTGGAAACACCATATATTTT	CASSLLQGSGNTIYF
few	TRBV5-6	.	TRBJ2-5	TGTGCCAGCAGCAGGGGGGGAGAGACCCAGTACTTC	CASSRGGETQYF
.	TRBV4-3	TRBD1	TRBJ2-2	TGCGCCAGCAGCCAAGCCCCCCAGGGGGCGCTCACCGGGGAGCTGTTTTTT	CASSQAPQGALTGELFF
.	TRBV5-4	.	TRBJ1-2	TGTGCCAGCAGCTCACAGAGTGGATATGGCTACACCTTC	CASSSQSGYGYTF
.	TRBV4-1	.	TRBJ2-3	TGCGCCACCTCCCGTTCGGGGTTCACAGATACGCAGTATTTT	CATSRSGFTDTQYF
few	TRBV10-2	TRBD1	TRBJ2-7	TGCGCCAGCACCGTTACAGGGGTAGAAGGATCCTACGAGCAGTACTTC	CASTVTGVEGSYEQYF